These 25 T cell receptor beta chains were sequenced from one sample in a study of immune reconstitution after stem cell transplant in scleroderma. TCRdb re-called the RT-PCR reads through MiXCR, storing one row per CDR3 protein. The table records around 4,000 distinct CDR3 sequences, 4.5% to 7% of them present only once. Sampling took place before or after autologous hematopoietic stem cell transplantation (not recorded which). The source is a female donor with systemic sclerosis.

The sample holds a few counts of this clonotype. This CDR3 reads CASSIRTFRDEQFF. In DNA form, the CDR3 reads TGTGCCAGTAGTATACGGACATTTAGGGATGAGCAGTTCTTC. The gene calls are TRBV19 and TRBJ2-1; a possible D gene is TRBD1 (5 bases). Germline CDR1 LNHDA, CDR2 SQIVND (reference sequence). Trimming stripped 2 bases from V and 8 bases from J, with 13 bases between. The CDR3 is 14 residues long.

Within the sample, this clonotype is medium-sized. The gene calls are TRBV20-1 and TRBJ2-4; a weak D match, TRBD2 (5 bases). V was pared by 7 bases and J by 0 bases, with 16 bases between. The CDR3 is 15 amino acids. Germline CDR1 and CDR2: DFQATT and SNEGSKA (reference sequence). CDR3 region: CSGRIAFLAKNIQYF. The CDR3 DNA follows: TGCAGTGGGAGGATAGCGTTCCTAGCCAAAAACATTCAGTACTTC.

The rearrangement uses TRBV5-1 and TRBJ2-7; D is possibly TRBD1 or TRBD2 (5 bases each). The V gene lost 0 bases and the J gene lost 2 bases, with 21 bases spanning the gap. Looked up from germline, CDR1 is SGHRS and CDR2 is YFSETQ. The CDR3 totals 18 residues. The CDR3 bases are TGCGCCAGCAGCTTGGATAGTATTTCCGGGACGAATGCCTACGAGCAGTACTTC. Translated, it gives CASSLDSISGTNAYEQYF.

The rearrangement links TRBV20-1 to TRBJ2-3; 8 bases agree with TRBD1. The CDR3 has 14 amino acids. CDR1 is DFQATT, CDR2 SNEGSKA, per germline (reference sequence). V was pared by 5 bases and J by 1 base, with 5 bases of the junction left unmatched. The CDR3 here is CSADPGQGTDTQYF. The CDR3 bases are TGCAGTGCTGACCCGGGACAGGGCACAGATACGCAGTATTTT.

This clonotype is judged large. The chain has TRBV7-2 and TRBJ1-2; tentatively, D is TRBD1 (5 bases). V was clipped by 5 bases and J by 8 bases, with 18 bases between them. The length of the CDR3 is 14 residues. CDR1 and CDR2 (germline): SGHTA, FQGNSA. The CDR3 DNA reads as TGTGCCAGCAGCCTAAACGGGGCAGCTAGGGGCTACACCTTC. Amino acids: CASSLNGAARGYTF.

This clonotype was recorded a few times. In nucleotides, the CDR3 is TGCGCCAGCAGCAAGAGAGATCAGGGGGCTGGGGCCAACGTCCTGACTTTC. Encoded protein: CASSKRDQGAGANVLTF. The rearrangement uses TRBV5-1 and TRBJ2-6, with 7 bases aligning to TRBD1. CDR3 length equals 17 residues. With 4 bases clipped from V and 2 bases from J, the junction kept 9 bases outside the gene matches. Germline V gene lookup returns CDR1 SGHRS and CDR2 YFSETQ.

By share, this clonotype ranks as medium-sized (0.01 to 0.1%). The CDR3 region has the DNA TGCAGTGCTACTTCCGGACTAGTACAAGAGACCCAGTACTTC. Its translation: CSATSGLVQETQYF. The V gene is TRBV20-1, the J gene TRBJ2-5, with 7 bases that match TRBD2. V was pared by 4 bases and J by 2 bases, with 7 bases of the junction left unmatched. The CDR3 totals 14 residues. Per germline, CDR1 DFQATT and CDR2 SNEGSKA (reference sequence).

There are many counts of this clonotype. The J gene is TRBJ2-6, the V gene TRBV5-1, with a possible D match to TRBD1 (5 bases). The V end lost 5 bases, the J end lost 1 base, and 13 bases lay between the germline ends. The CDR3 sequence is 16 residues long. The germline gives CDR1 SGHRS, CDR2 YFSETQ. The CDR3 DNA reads TGCGCCAGCAGTGACCAGCCAGGGTCTGGGGCCAACGTCCTGACTTTC. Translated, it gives CASSDQPGSGANVLTF. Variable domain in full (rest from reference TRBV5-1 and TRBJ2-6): KAGVTQTPRYLIKTRGQQVTLSCSPISGHRSVSWYQQTPGQGLQFLFEYFSETQRNKGNFPGRFSGRQFSNSRSEMNVSTLELGDSALYLCASSDQPGSGANVLTFGAGSRLTVL.

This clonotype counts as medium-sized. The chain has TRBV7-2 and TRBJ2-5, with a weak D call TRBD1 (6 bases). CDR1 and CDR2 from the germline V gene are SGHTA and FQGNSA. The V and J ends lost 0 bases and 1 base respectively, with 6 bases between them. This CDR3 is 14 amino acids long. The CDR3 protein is CASSLAGAQETQYF. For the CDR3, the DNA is TGTGCCAGCAGCTTAGCGGGGGCCCAAGAGACCCAGTACTTC.

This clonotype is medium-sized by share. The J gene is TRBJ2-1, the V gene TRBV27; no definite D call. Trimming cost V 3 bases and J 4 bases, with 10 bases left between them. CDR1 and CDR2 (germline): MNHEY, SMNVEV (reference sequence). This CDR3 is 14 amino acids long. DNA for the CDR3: TGTGCCAGCAGTTTTACGGCCAGATACAATGAGCAGTTCTTC. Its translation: CASSFTARYNEQFF.

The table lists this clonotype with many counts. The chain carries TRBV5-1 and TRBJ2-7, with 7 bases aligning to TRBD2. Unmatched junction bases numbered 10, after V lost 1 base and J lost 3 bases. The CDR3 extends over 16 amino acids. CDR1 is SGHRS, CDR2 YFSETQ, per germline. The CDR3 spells CASSLLRSSGRYEQYF. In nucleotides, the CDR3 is TGCGCCAGCAGCTTGCTCCGGAGTAGCGGGCGCTACGAGCAGTACTTC.

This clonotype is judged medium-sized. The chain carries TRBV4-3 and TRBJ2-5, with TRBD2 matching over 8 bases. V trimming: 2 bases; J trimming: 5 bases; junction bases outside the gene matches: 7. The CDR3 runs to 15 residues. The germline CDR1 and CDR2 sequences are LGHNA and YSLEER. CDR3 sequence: CASSQYWTSWETQYF. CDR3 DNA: TGCGCCAGCAGCCAATATTGGACTAGCTGGGAGACCCAGTACTTC.

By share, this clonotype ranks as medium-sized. As DNA, the CDR3 is TGCAGTGCTCTAATAGCGGGAGAAGGGGAGACCCAGTACTTC. As protein: CSALIAGEGETQYF. The chain joins TRBV20-1 to TRBJ2-5, with 9 bases that match TRBD2. The V segment lost 5 bases and the J segment 5 bases; nucleotides outside the gene matches: 9. The CDR3 has 14 residues. CDR1 is DFQATT and CDR2 is SNEGSKA in the germline V gene (reference sequence).

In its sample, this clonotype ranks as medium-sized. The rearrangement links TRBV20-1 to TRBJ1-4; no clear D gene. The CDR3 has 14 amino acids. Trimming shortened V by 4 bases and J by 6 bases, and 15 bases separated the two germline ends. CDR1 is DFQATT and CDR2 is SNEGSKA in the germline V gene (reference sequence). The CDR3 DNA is TGCAGTGCTATCCCGGGAGGACGGGATGAAAAACTGTTTTTT. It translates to CSAIPGGRDEKLFF.

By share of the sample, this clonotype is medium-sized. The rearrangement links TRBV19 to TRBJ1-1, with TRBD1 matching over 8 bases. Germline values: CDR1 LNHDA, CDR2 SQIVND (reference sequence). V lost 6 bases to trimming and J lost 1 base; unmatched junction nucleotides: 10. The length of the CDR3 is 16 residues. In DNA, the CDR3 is TGTGCCAGTAGCGGACAGGGTGCGGTCGGGAACACTGAAGCTTTCTTT. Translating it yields CASSGQGAVGNTEAFF.

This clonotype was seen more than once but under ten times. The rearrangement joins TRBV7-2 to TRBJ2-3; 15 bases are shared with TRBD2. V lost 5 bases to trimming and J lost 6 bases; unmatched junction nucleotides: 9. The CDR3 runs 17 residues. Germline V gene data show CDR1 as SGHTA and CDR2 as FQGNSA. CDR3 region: CASSTRTSGRALDTQYF. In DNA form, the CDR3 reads TGTGCCAGCAGCACGAGGACTAGCGGGAGGGCCTTGGATACGCAGTATTTT.

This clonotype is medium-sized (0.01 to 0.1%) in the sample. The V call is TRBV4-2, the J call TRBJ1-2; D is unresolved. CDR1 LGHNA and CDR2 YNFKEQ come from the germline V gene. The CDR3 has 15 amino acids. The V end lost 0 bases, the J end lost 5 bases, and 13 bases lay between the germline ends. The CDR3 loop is CASSQDIGRRYGYTF. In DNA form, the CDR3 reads TGTGCCAGCAGCCAAGATATCGGAAGGAGGTATGGCTACACCTTC.

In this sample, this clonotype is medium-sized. CDR3 DNA: TGTGCCAGCAGCTTAGGACAGGGAGGCTATGGCTACACCTTC. This sequence encodes CASSLGQGGYGYTF. The chain recombines TRBV7-9 with TRBJ1-2, with 7 nucleotides matching TRBD1. CDR1 and CDR2 (germline): SEHNR, FQNEAQ (reference sequence). V shed 1 base and J 4 bases; nucleotides not matched to a gene: 3. The CDR3 is 14 residues long.

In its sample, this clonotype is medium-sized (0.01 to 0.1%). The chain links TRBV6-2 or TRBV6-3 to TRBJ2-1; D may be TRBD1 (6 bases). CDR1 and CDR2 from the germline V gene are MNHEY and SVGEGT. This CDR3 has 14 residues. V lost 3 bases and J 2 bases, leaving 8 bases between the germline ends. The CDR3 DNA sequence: TGTGCCAGCAGTTATTGGACAGCCTACAATGAGCAGTTCTTC. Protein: CASSYWTAYNEQFF.

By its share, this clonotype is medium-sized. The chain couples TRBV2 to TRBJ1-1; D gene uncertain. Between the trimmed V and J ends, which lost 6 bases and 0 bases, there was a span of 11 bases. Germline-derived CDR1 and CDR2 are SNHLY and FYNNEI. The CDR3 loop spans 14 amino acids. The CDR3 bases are TGTGCCAGCAGGATTTACTTTTTGAACACTGAAGCTTTCTTT. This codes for CASRIYFLNTEAFF. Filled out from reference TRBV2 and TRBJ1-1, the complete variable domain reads EPEVTQTPSHQVTQMGQEVILRCVPISNHLYFYWYRQILGQKVEFLVSFYNNEISEKSEIFDDQFSVERPDGSNFTLKIRSTKLEDSAMYFCASRIYFLNTEAFFGQGTRLTVV.

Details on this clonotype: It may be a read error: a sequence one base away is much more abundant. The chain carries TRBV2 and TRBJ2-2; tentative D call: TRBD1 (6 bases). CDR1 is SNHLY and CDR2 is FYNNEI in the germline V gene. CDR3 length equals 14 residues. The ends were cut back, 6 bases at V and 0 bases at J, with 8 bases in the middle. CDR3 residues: CASRGTSNTGELFF. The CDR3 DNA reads TGTGCCAGCAGGGGGACATCGAACACCGGGGAGCTGTTTTTT.

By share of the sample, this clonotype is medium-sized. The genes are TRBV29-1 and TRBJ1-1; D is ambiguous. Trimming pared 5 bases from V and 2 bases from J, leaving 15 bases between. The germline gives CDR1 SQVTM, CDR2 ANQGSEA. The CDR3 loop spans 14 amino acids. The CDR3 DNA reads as TGCAGCGTTTCCGCCGACACAACTAACACTGAAGCTTTCTTT. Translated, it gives CSVSADTTNTEAFF.

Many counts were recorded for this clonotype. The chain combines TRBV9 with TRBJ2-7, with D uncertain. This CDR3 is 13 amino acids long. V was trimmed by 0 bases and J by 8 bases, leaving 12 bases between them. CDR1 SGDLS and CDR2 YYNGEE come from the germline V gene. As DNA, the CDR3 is TGTGCCAGCAGCGTAGTTACCCAAGGCCAGCAGTACTTC. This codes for CASSVVTQGQQYF.

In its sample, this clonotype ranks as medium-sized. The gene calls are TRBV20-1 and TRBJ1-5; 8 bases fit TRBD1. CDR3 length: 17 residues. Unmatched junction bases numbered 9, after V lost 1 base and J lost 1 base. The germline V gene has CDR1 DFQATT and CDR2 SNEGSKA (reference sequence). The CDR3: CSARGPTGTGSNQPQHF. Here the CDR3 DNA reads TGCAGTGCTAGAGGGCCAACCGGGACAGGAAGCAATCAGCCCCAGCATTTT.

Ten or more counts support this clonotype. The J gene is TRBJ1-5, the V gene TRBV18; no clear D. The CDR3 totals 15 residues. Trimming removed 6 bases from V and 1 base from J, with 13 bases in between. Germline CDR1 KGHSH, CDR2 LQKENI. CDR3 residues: CASSFATVSNQPQHF. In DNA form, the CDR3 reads TGTGCCAGCTCGTTCGCGACGGTGAGCAATCAGCCCCAGCATTTT.